This paragraph reports one T cell receptor beta chain. The data belong to a study of blood T cell repertoires in COVID-19. Original processing notes: Cell counts per sample came from amplifying reference gene primers. Repertoires were generated with immunoSEQ multiplex PCR, while TCRdb's copy carries only in-frame clones and drops some. That table gives V, J and clone size, and the DNA gave D and trimming. The repertoire consists of 240,000 or so clones, with approximately 80% occurring once and the leading ten covering more than 8%. CDR1 and CDR2 (germline): KGHSH, LQKENI. V dropped 5 bases and J dropped 1; count of bases not matched to a gene: 5. The CDR3 sequence is 15 residues long.

The chain joins TRBV18 to TRBJ1-1, with 9 bases identical to TRBD1. The source of this sequence is an elderly woman with acute or convalescent COVID-19. Sequenced sample: peripheral blood. Here the CDR3 reads CASSLRQGENTEAFF. The DNA for the CDR3 is TGTGCCAGCTCATTACGACAGGGGGAGAACACTGAAGCTTTCTTT. The complete variable domain, with remaining parts taken from reference TRBV18 and TRBJ1-1, reads NAGVMQNPRHLVRRRGQEARLRCSPMKGHSHVYWYRQLPEEGLKFMVYLQKENIIDESGMPKERFSAEFPKEGPSILRIQQVVRGDSAAYFCASSLRQGENTEAFFGQGTRLTVV.